Below are 27 T cell receptor beta chains sequenced from a single sample in a study of blood T cells in healthy people across ages. The use of a sample-barcoded 5' primer and a J-beta primer mix characterized a second PCR of roughly 6 to 11 cycles. TCRdb independently ran MiXCR on the 5' RACE reads; one entry per CDR3 protein. The sample consists of 550,000 to 600,000 distinct CDR3 sequences, 27% of them appearing once. The sample was blood. The receptor source for this set is a woman in her sixties or seventies in good health.

The rearrangement uses TRBV20-1 and TRBJ2-3; TRBD1 matches 7 bases. CDR1 is DFQATT and CDR2 is SNEGSKA in the germline V gene (reference sequence). The V and J ends lost 6 bases and 3 bases, in that order; junction bases with no gene match: 9. The CDR3 covers 14 residues. CDR3 nucleotide sequence: TGCAGTGCCCGGAGGTCGACAGGGACAGATACGCAGTATTTT. Protein product: CSARRSTGTDTQYF.

The J gene is TRBJ2-3, the V gene TRBV7-9, with D perhaps matching TRBD2 (7 bases). The CDR3 is made up of 17 amino acids. The germline V gene has CDR1 SEHNR and CDR2 FQNEAQ (reference sequence). Trimming removed 1 base at V and 0 bases at J, with 14 bases between. CDR3: CASSLGGGRTSTDTQYF. CDR3 coding DNA: TGTGCCAGCAGCTTAGGCGGGGGCCGGACAAGCACAGATACGCAGTATTTT.

This chain uses TRBV9 with TRBJ2-5; D possibly matches TRBD1 or TRBD2 (5 bases each). The DNA end is more similar to TRBJ2-1, so the J call may be wrong. CDR1 and CDR2 (germline): SGDLS, YYNGEE. The CDR3 consists of 13 residues. The CDR3 spells CASSVAGHNEQFF. The CDR3 DNA reads TGTGCCAGCAGCGTAGCGGGACACAATGAGCAGTTCTTC.

The table lists this clonotype with a few counts. The V gene is TRBV24-1, the J gene TRBJ2-3; D not certain. Trimming cost V 3 bases and J 2 bases, with 5 bases left between them. The CDR3 runs to 13 residues. The V gene's germline CDR1 is KGHDR and CDR2 SFDVKD. The CDR3 DNA reads TGTGCCACCAGTGATCCCCCCACAGATACGCAGTATTTT. It is translated as CATSDPPTDTQYF.

This clonotype was detected only once. The J gene is TRBJ1-2, the V gene TRBV11-2; TRBD1 might be the D (5 bases). CDR3 length: 15 residues. V was pared by 4 bases and J by 0 bases, with 12 bases between. Germline lookup yields CDR1 SGHAT and CDR2 FQNNGV. As DNA, the CDR3 is TGTGCCAGCAGCTGGTCAGGGTTTACTAACTATGGCTACACCTTC. Translating gives CASSWSGFTNYGYTF.

Of note for this clonotype: This sequence may be a read error, since a much larger clone differs from it by one base. The chain uses TRBV11-2 and TRBJ2-3; D not resolved. The germline CDR1 and CDR2 sequences are SGHAT and FQNNGV. This CDR3 comprises 12 residues. V was shortened by 6 bases and J by 4 bases, with 8 bases between the two germline ends. The CDR3: CASSFIADTQYF. The CDR3 DNA reads TGTGCCAGCAGTTTCATCGCAGATACGCAGTATTTT.

This rearrangement joins TRBV9 to TRBJ1-3; D ambiguous. Trimming took off 0 bases at V and 0 bases at J, with 16 bases between the two ends. CDR1 SGDLS and CDR2 YYNGEE come from the germline V gene. The length of the CDR3 is 18 residues. The CDR3 DNA reads TGTGCCAGCAGCGTAGATCCACGGTTTCCTGACTCTGGAAACACCATATATTTT. Protein product: CASSVDPRFPDSGNTIYF.

The chain recombines TRBV6-2 or TRBV6-3 with TRBJ2-1; TRBD1 agrees at 8 bases. This CDR3 is 16 amino acids long. The junction had 5 bases not matched to a gene; V was cut back by 2 bases and J by 2 bases. Germline V gene sequence: CDR1 MNHEY, CDR2 SVGEGT. This CDR3 is CASSYTGGRTYNEQFF. In DNA form, the CDR3 reads TGTGCCAGCAGTTACACAGGGGGACGGACCTACAATGAGCAGTTCTTC.

CDR3 loop: CASSLGIDRVNGYTF. CDR3 DNA sequence: TGCGCCAGCAGCTTGGGAATCGATCGGGTTAATGGCTACACCTTC. The rearrangement links TRBV5-1 to TRBJ1-2; D is unclear. The V end lost 0 bases, the J end lost 6 bases, and 15 bases lay between the germline ends. Germline V gene lookup returns CDR1 SGHRS and CDR2 YFSETQ. The CDR3 totals 15 residues.

This chain connects TRBV4-3 to TRBJ2-1; TRBD2 matches at 12 bases. V was pared by 1 base and J by 4 bases, with 5 bases of the junction left unmatched. Looked up from germline, CDR1 is LGHNA and CDR2 is YSLEER. This CDR3 contains 17 residues. The CDR3 DNA sequence: TGCGCCAGCAGCCAAGGGACTAGCGGGGAGGTTTACAATGAGCAGTTCTTC. Its protein is CASSQGTSGEVYNEQFF.

The gene calls are TRBV2 and TRBJ2-3, with TRBD2 as a possible D gene (6 bases). Trimming removed 1 base from V and 2 bases from J, with 13 bases in between. The CDR3 consists of 16 residues. Germline values: CDR1 SNHLY, CDR2 FYNNEI. CDR3 sequence reads: CASSEGSGTNTDTQYF. CDR3 nucleotides: TGTGCCAGCAGTGAAGGTAGCGGAACCAACACAGATACGCAGTATTTT.

This clonotype has just a few counts. This rearrangement joins TRBV5-1 to TRBJ1-5; no firm D call. This CDR3 is built from 13 residues. Trimming took 0 bases from V and 5 from J, leaving 6 bases between them. Germline V gives CDR1 SGHRS, CDR2 YFSETQ. The CDR3 coding sequence is TGCGCCAGCAGCTTGGACATTTATCAGCCCCAGCATTTT. Encoded protein: CASSLDIYQPQHF.

The V and J genes are TRBV12-3 or TRBV12-4 and TRBJ1-6; 9 bases match TRBD1. CDR3 length: 16 residues. Trimming cost V 5 bases and J 9 bases; bases outside gene matches: 11. This CDR3 reads CASSIHRGPGGSPLHF. The CDR3 DNA reads TGTGCCAGCAGTATACACAGGGGGCCGGGAGGTTCACCCCTCCACTTT.

V usage is TRBV3-1 and J usage is TRBJ2-5; D uncertain. The CDR3 sequence is 13 residues long. Germline V CDR1 and CDR2: LGHDT, YNNKEL (reference sequence). Trimming removed 0 bases from V and 3 bases from J, with 5 bases in between. The CDR3 region is CASSQDLKETQYF. CDR3 nucleotides: TGTGCCAGCAGCCAAGATCTGAAAGAGACCCAGTACTTC.

The J gene is TRBJ2-3, the V gene TRBV20-1; 9 nucleotides agree with TRBD2. The CDR3 length is 16 residues. The germline CDR1 and CDR2 sequences are DFQATT and SNEGSKA (reference sequence). V shed 1 base and J 1 base; nucleotides not matched to a gene: 6. The CDR3 loop is CSARVAGARRTDTQYF. As DNA, the CDR3 is TGCAGTGCTAGAGTAGCGGGGGCCCGGCGCACAGATACGCAGTATTTT.

This clonotype was seen ten or more times. The chain carries TRBV28 and TRBJ1-4; D possibly corresponds to TRBD1 (5 bases). Germline V gene data show CDR1 as MDHEN and CDR2 as SYDVKM. The V gene lost 8 bases and the J gene lost 0 bases, with 13 bases spanning the gap. The CDR3 has 15 residues. DNA for the CDR3: TGTGCCAGCGGGGGTCCGACCGCAACTAATGAAAAACTGTTTTTT. Amino acid sequence: CASGGPTATNEKLFF.

The V call is TRBV7-2, the J call TRBJ1-1; no clear D. The CDR3 runs 14 residues. V was pared by 5 bases and J by 1 base, with 11 bases between. Germline V CDR1 and CDR2: SGHTA, FQGNSA. CDR3 region: CASSPGPANTEAFF. DNA for the CDR3: TGTGCCAGCAGCCCTGGACCGGCGAACACTGAAGCTTTCTTT.

The J gene is TRBJ2-7, the V gene TRBV3-1; perhaps TRBD2 as D (5 bases). Germline V gives CDR1 LGHDT, CDR2 YNNKEL (reference sequence). V was shortened by 4 bases and J by 3 bases, with 16 bases between the two germline ends. The CDR3 is 15 amino acids. CDR3 in amino acids: CASSPRRRGGYEQYF. CDR3 bases: TGTGCCAGCAGCCCGAGGAGGAGAGGAGGCTACGAGCAGTACTTC.

The table lists this clonotype with many counts. The chain links TRBV4-3 to TRBJ2-1; 13 bases fit TRBD2. V shed 4 bases, J shed 1 base, and the junction held 4 bases outside the gene matches. Germline CDR1 LGHNA, CDR2 YSLEER. The CDR3 is 17 amino acids. The CDR3 DNA reads TGCGCCAGCAGCCGACTAGCGGGGGGAGCGTCCTACAATGAGCAGTTCTTC. It codes for CASSRLAGGASYNEQFF.

Concerning this clonotype itself: This may be a read error: a much more frequent sequence differs by one nucleotide. The J gene is TRBJ2-5, the V gene TRBV6-2 or TRBV6-3, with D perhaps TRBD1 (5 bases). Trimming cost V 2 bases and J 4 bases, with 5 bases left between them. CDR3 length: 12 amino acids. The germline gives CDR1 MNHEY, CDR2 SVGEGT. The CDR3 sequence is CASSYQGETQYF. CDR3 nucleotide sequence: TGTGCCAGCAGTTACCAGGGAGAGACCCAGTACTTC.

This chain uses TRBV5-5 with TRBJ1-1; D is unclear. CDR1 and CDR2 from the germline V gene are SGHKS and YYEKEE (reference sequence). The CDR3 has 16 residues. V was clipped by 5 bases and J by 0 bases, with 17 bases between them. CDR3 in DNA: TGTGCCAGCAGTTTTGGACGGACCAACATGAACACTGAAGCTTTCTTT. This encodes CASSFGRTNMNTEAFF.

V is TRBV18 and J is TRBJ2-7; D gene unclear. Looked up from germline, CDR1 is KGHSH and CDR2 is LQKENI. Between the trimmed V and J ends, which lost 5 bases and 1 base, there was a span of 12 bases. The CDR3 runs to 14 residues. CDR3 nucleotide sequence: TGTGCCAGCTCATCGAGCGCCGATTCCTACGAGCAGTACTTC. It yields the protein CASSSSADSYEQYF.

This clonotype has a handful of counts. The junction does not match germline at one end; this may be a read error. The gene calls are TRBV29-1 and TRBJ2-1; D is tentatively TRBD1 or TRBD2 (6 bases each). Germline-derived CDR1 and CDR2 are SQVTM and ANQGSEA. The CDR3 contains 12 residues. CDR3 residues: CSVEGGRPEQFF. Written as DNA, the CDR3 is TGCAGCGTGGAAGGGGGGCGCCCTGAGCAGTTCTTC.

This clonotype was recorded a few times. The chain recombines TRBV29-1 with TRBJ2-2, with 8 bases fitting TRBD2. The CDR3 has 15 residues. V was pared by 7 bases and J by 3 bases, with 10 bases of the junction left unmatched. Per the germline V gene, CDR1 is SQVTM and CDR2 is ANQGSEA. This chain's CDR3 is CSAQRDGGDTGELFF. The DNA for the CDR3 is TGCAGCGCCCAACGCGACGGGGGGGACACCGGGGAGCTGTTTTTT.

The table lists this clonotype with a few counts. This rearrangement joins TRBV20-1 to TRBJ1-2; no reliable D call. The germline V gene encodes CDR1 DFQATT and CDR2 SNEGSKA (reference sequence). The CDR3 extends over 11 amino acids. V lost 4 bases, J lost 4 bases, and 7 bases lay in between. The chain's CDR3 is CSAKTGYGYTF. CDR3 nucleotide sequence: TGCAGTGCTAAGACGGGCTATGGCTACACCTTC.

The chain links TRBV29-1 to TRBJ2-3; D unclear. This CDR3 has 13 amino acids. V lost 6 bases, J lost 0 bases, and 10 bases lay in between. Per germline, CDR1 SQVTM and CDR2 ANQGSEA. CDR3 sequence: CSVVGPSTDTQYF. The CDR3 DNA reads TGCAGCGTGGTCGGACCGAGCACAGATACGCAGTATTTT.

The V and J genes are TRBV10-3 and TRBJ2-4; D is uncertain. V shed 2 bases and J shed 8 bases, with 7 bases lying between them. Germline CDR1 is ENHRY and CDR2 is SYGVKD. The CDR3 is 12 residues long. This chain's CDR3 is CAISEDSYIQYF. CDR3 DNA sequence: TGTGCCATCAGTGAGGACTCATACATTCAGTACTTC.